The 20 T cell receptor beta chains presented below share a single source sample, sequenced in a study of cytomegalovirus exposure and HLA in healthy donors. This table comes from immunoSEQ multiplex PCR, and its TCRdb copy is limited to in-frame clones, with some not included. The sample consists of some 140,000 clones, 70% to 90% of them appearing once. Sequenced sample: PBMCs. Receptors originate from a woman aged 25 to 39 in good health and CMV-seronegative.

CDR3 loop: CASSSAEKLFF. CDR3 coding DNA: TGTGCCAGTAGTTCTGCGGAAAAACTGTTTTTT. V and J are TRBV19 and TRBJ1-4; D gene ambiguous. CDR1 LNHDA and CDR2 SQIVND come from the germline V gene (reference sequence). This CDR3 has 11 residues. Trimming removed 5 bases at V and 8 bases at J, with 6 bases between.

With regard to this clone: Mismatch with germline at one junction end may stem from a read error. The chain uses TRBV7-6 and TRBJ2-1; 7 bases are shared with TRBD1. Germline CDR1 and CDR2: SGHVS and FNYEAQ. This CDR3 spans 13 amino acids. In DNA form, the CDR3 reads TGTGCCAGCAGCCTTCAAATTGGACAGGCATTGATCTTC. Its translation: CASSLQIGQALIF.

The chain combines TRBV6-1 with TRBJ2-7; D possibly corresponds to TRBD1 (5 bases). Germline V gene lookup returns CDR1 MNHNS and CDR2 SASEGT. Trimming cost V 3 bases and J 3 bases, with 9 bases left between them. CDR3 size: 13 residues. The DNA of the CDR3 is TGTGCCAGCAGTGAGTGGGGCTTCTACGAGCAGTACTTC. Residues: CASSEWGFYEQYF.

V usage is TRBV28 and J usage is TRBJ1-2; D is ambiguous. The germline gives CDR1 MDHEN, CDR2 SYDVKM. Trimming pared 2 bases from V and 8 bases from J, leaving 12 bases between. This CDR3 comprises 13 residues. CDR3 sequence: CASSLDISWGYTF. Here the CDR3 DNA reads TGTGCCAGCAGTTTAGACATCTCCTGGGGCTACACCTTC.

The chain combines TRBV18 with TRBJ2-5; 8 bases are a match to TRBD2. CDR1 is KGHSH, CDR2 LQKENI, per germline. V dropped 0 bases and J dropped 5; count of bases not matched to a gene: 5. The CDR3 runs to 15 residues. The CDR3 protein is CASSPPGLAWETQYF. The CDR3, as DNA: TGTGCCAGCTCACCACCAGGACTAGCCTGGGAGACCCAGTACTTC.

The V and J genes are TRBV30 and TRBJ1-2, with D tentatively TRBD1 (5 bases). V was cut by 2 bases and J by 3 bases, with 16 bases left in between. The CDR3 is made up of 15 amino acids. The germline gives CDR1 GTSNPN, CDR2 SVGIG (reference sequence). CDR3 region: CAWSYPEQGDYGYTF. The DNA of the CDR3 is TGTGCCTGGAGTTATCCGGAGCAGGGTGACTATGGCTACACCTTC.

The chain has TRBV15 and TRBJ2-5; tentative D call: TRBD1 (6 bases). CDR3 length equals 14 residues. Trimming removed 5 bases at V and 5 bases at J, with 15 bases between. Germline CDR1 and CDR2: LNHNV and YYDKDF (reference sequence). CDR3 loop: CATSQGILWETQYF. The CDR3 DNA sequence: TGTGCCACCAGCCAGGGGATCCTTTGGGAGACCCAGTACTTC. The full variable domain, completed using reference TRBV15 and TRBJ2-5, is DAMVIQNPRYQVTQFGKPVTLSCSQTLNHNVMYWYQQKSSQAPKLLFHYYDKDFNNEADTPDNFQSRRPNTSFCFLDIRSPGLGDTAMYLCATSQGILWETQYFGPGTRLLVL.

The chain couples TRBV7-8 to TRBJ1-1; D gene uncertain. This CDR3 has 13 residues. V was trimmed by 1 base and J by 1 base, leaving 4 bases between them. Germline CDR1 reads SGHVS; CDR2 reads FQNEAQ. The CDR3 loop reads CASSLVRNTEAFF. As DNA, the CDR3 is TGTGCCAGCAGCTTAGTCCGGAACACTGAAGCTTTCTTT.

This clone was observed once. V usage is TRBV7-9 and J usage is TRBJ2-1, with 10 bases that match TRBD2. The germline gives CDR1 SEHNR, CDR2 FQNEAQ (reference sequence). The CDR3 extends over 15 amino acids. J was trimmed by 8 bases and V by 11 bases; bases with no gene match: 15. This CDR3 reads CASRRGLAGADEQFF. The CDR3 DNA sequence: TGTGCCTCACGACGGGGGCTAGCGGGGGCGGATGAGCAGTTCTTC.

This rearrangement joins TRBV5-8 to TRBJ2-7; D may be TRBD2 (5 bases). The CDR3 spans 15 residues. The germline V gene encodes CDR1 SGHTS and CDR2 YDEGEE. Trimming removed 0 bases from V and 4 bases from J, with 14 bases in between. The CDR3 here is CASSLVAGSFYEQYF. CDR3 DNA: TGTGCCAGCAGCTTGGTCGCGGGTTCTTTTTACGAGCAGTACTTC.

The chain links TRBV12-5 to TRBJ1-5; the D is unclear. Germline V lookup: CDR1 LGHNT, CDR2 FRNRAP. Trimming took 6 bases from V and 6 from J, leaving 12 bases between them. The CDR3 covers 13 residues. CDR3 sequence: CASGRAEPQPQHF. CDR3 in DNA: TGTGCTAGTGGGCGTGCGGAGCCTCAGCCCCAGCATTTT.

This sequence joins TRBV7-9 and TRBJ2-3, with D possibly TRBD2 on 5 matching bases. This CDR3 is 18 amino acids long. Germline CDR1 is SEHNR and CDR2 is FQNEAQ (reference sequence). Trimming took off 2 bases at V and 0 bases at J, with 18 bases between the two ends. CDR3 sequence: CASSLTGQARLSTDTQYF. For the CDR3, the DNA is TGTGCCAGCAGCTTAACCGGCCAAGCGAGACTAAGCACAGATACGCAGTATTTT.

V is TRBV10-3 and J is TRBJ1-1; 11 bases agree with TRBD1. The CDR3 loop spans 16 amino acids. Germline V gene lookup returns CDR1 ENHRY and CDR2 SYGVKD. V shed 6 bases and J 3 bases; nucleotides not matched to a gene: 9. In DNA, the CDR3 is TGTGCCATCAGCAGGACAGGGGGCACAGCGGACACTGAAGCTTTCTTT. It translates to CAISRTGGTADTEAFF.

In its sample, this clone was seen once. The V call is TRBV5-1, the J call TRBJ2-7; TRBD2 agrees at 9 bases. V trimming: 4 bases; J trimming: 1 base; junction bases outside the gene matches: 3. This CDR3 contains 14 residues. Germline CDR1 SGHRS, CDR2 YFSETQ. The CDR3 region has the DNA TGCGCCAGCAGCCAAACTAGCGGGTCCTACGAGCAGTACTTC. Encoded protein: CASSQTSGSYEQYF.

This chain joins TRBV5-1 and TRBJ2-3; no clear D gene. Trimming removed 5 bases from V and 2 bases from J, with 12 bases in between. Per germline, CDR1 SGHRS and CDR2 YFSETQ. This CDR3 is built from 14 residues. CDR3 DNA sequence: TGCGCCAGCAGGGGCTTCGCTTTCACAGATACGCAGTATTTT. This sequence encodes CASRGFAFTDTQYF.

The J gene is TRBJ2-7, the V gene TRBV7-2, with 8 bases matching TRBD1. Losses at the gene ends were 5 bases for V and 6 bases for J; bases not matched to a gene: 3. CDR3 size: 12 residues. The V gene's germline CDR1 is SGHTA and CDR2 FQGNSA. CDR3 residues: CASSPDRGEQYF. The DNA for the CDR3 is TGTGCCAGCAGCCCCGACAGGGGCGAGCAGTACTTC.

This rearrangement joins TRBV4-3 to TRBJ1-6; TRBD1 aligns across 10 bases. V dropped 4 bases and J dropped 8; count of bases not matched to a gene: 14. The length of the CDR3 is 18 residues. Germline V gene sequence: CDR1 LGHNA, CDR2 YSLEER. The CDR3, as DNA: TGCGCCAGCAGCCCCCAACCCATCGGGACAGGGGCTCATTCACCCCTCCACTTT. Its protein is CASSPQPIGTGAHSPLHF.

There are a few counts of this clone. This chain uses TRBV14 with TRBJ2-7; the match to TRBD2 covers 8 bases. The germline V gene encodes CDR1 SGHDN and CDR2 FVKESK. The J segment lost 7 bases and the V segment lost 1 base, leaving 9 bases of the junction unmatched. The CDR3 runs to 15 residues. The CDR3 sequence is CASSQGLAGVEEQYF. CDR3 coding DNA: TGTGCCAGCAGCCAAGGGCTAGCGGGCGTGGAGGAGCAGTACTTC. The full variable domain, its missing parts supplied by reference TRBV14 and TRBJ2-7, is EAGVTQFPSHSVIEKGQTVTLRCDPISGHDNLYWYRRVMGKEIKFLLHFVKESKQDESGMPNNRFLAERTGGTYSTLKVQPAELEDSGVYFCASSQGLAGVEEQYFGPGTRLTVT.

The chain combines TRBV6-6 with TRBJ1-2; 7 bases are a match to TRBD1. The CDR3 totals 12 residues. With V trimmed by 10 bases and J by 8 bases, 10 bases remained unmatched. Germline V gene data show CDR1 as MNHNY and CDR2 as SVGAGI (reference sequence). The CDR3 region is CATQQGRRGYTF. CDR3 coding DNA: TGTGCCACGCAACAGGGGCGGAGAGGCTACACCTTC.

The table lists this clone with a few counts. The CDR3 DNA reads as TGTGCCAGCAGCACGGGACAGGTCAATCAGCCCCAGCATTTT. Protein product: CASSTGQVNQPQHF. The chain has TRBV7-8 and TRBJ1-5; 8 bases line up with TRBD1. The CDR3 has 14 amino acids. Germline V gene data show CDR1 as SGHVS and CDR2 as FQNEAQ. With V trimmed by 5 bases and J by 3 bases, 3 bases remained unmatched.